The 26 T cell receptor beta chains reported below all come from one sample, sequenced in a study of control samples from healthy donors and cancer patients. Here immunoSEQ multiplex PCR was the method, and the copy in TCRdb shows in-frame clones only, minus some. The sample records about 75,000 clones, roughly 82% being singletons. Sample: blood. The source of these receptors is a man aged 45-65 years in good health.

The count of this clone is one. This sequence joins TRBV28 and TRBJ1-3; D possibly corresponds to TRBD1 (6 bases). The CDR3 covers 16 residues. V was cut by 5 bases and J by 0 bases, with 14 bases left in between. Germline CDR1 is MDHEN and CDR2 is SYDVKM. DNA of the CDR3: TGTGCCAGCAGTCCCGCTGGACAGATCTCTGGAAACACCATATATTTT. Translating it yields CASSPAGQISGNTIYF.

This chain uses TRBV7-2 with TRBJ2-3, with D tentatively TRBD1 (5 bases). Between the trimmed V and J ends, which lost 3 bases and 2 bases, there was a span of 12 bases. CDR1 and CDR2 from the germline V gene are SGHTA and FQGNSA. This CDR3 region has 15 residues. In DNA, the CDR3 is TGTGCCAGCAGCTTGGACAAGACCCCCACAGATACGCAGTATTTT. Amino acid sequence: CASSLDKTPTDTQYF.

Notes on this clone: A single base separates this from a much larger clone, so it may be a read error. Other nucleotide sequences in the sample specify the same CDR3. The chain combines TRBV2 with TRBJ1-1, with TRBD1 as a possible D gene (5 bases). V shed 6 bases and J shed 5 bases, with 19 bases lying between them. The CDR3 is made up of 15 amino acids. CDR1 and CDR2 (germline): SNHLY, FYNNEI. In DNA, the CDR3 is TGTGCCAGCAGGCTAGGGGCCGCCCCGAATACTGAAGCTTTCTTT. Translating it yields CASRLGAAPNTEAFF.

The rearrangement uses TRBV5-6 and TRBJ2-2; 8 positions match TRBD1. V shed 4 bases and J 9 bases; nucleotides not matched to a gene: 8. Germline CDR1 is SGHDT and CDR2 is YYEEEE. The CDR3 is made up of 14 amino acids. CDR3 sequence reads: CASSIDSGGRELFF. Written as DNA, the CDR3 is TGTGCCAGCAGCATTGACTCAGGGGGCAGGGAGCTGTTTTTT.

This clone occurred once. The V call is TRBV11-2, the J call TRBJ2-3, with a tentative D call TRBD2 (5 bases). This CDR3 is built from 16 residues. The germline V gene encodes CDR1 SGHAT and CDR2 FQNNGV. Trimming stripped 1 base from V and 4 bases from J, with 15 bases between. CDR3 residues: CASSLASGLASDTQYF. CDR3 in DNA: TGTGCCAGCAGCTTAGCCAGCGGCCTGGCGTCAGATACGCAGTATTTT.

This clone was seen a single time. This chain joins TRBV6-2 or TRBV6-3 and TRBJ1-5, with D hard to call. Germline V gives CDR1 MNHEY, CDR2 SVGEGT. There are 14 residues in the CDR3. Between the trimmed V and J ends, which lost 2 bases and 4 bases, there was a span of 9 bases. CDR3 amino acids: CASSYTGGNQPQHF. For the CDR3, the DNA is TGTGCCAGCAGTTACACCGGAGGGAATCAGCCCCAGCATTTT.

The chain is built from TRBV6-5 and TRBJ2-7; D is unresolved. V gave up 0 bases and J gave up 6 bases, with 18 bases separating them. Per germline, CDR1 MNHEY and CDR2 SVGAGI. CDR3 length: 16 amino acids. Here the CDR3 DNA reads TGTGCCAGCAGTTACTCCATAGGCGGACCTTGGGGCGAGCAGTACTTC. It specifies CASSYSIGGPWGEQYF.

The gene calls are TRBV3-1 (or the pseudogene TRBV3-2) and TRBJ2-5; D remains ambiguous. Germline CDR1 reads LGHDT; CDR2 reads YNNKEL (reference sequence). The CDR3 extends over 12 amino acids. The germline V and J ends were trimmed by 2 bases and 5 bases, with 6 bases remaining between them. The CDR3 coding sequence is TGTGCCAGCAGCCAATCCATGGAGACCCAGTACTTC. This translates into CASSQSMETQYF.

The chain has TRBV12-3 or TRBV12-4 and TRBJ2-3, with 8 bases aligning to TRBD2. The CDR3 contains 12 residues. Trimming cost V 5 bases and J 10 bases; bases outside gene matches: 5. Here the CDR3 DNA reads TGTGCCAGCAGTCGGGAGGGCCTCGCGCAGTATTTT. It codes for CASSREGLAQYF.

The CDR3 DNA reads TGTGCCAGCAGCGCCCAGACCAGTTACAATGAGCAGTTCTTC. Protein product: CASSAQTSYNEQFF. V is TRBV9 and J is TRBJ2-1; D not certain. CDR3 length: 14 residues. V was pared by 3 bases and J by 4 bases, with 11 bases between. Germline V CDR1 and CDR2: SGDLS, YYNGEE.

V and J are TRBV7-2 and TRBJ2-7; D tentatively reads TRBD1 or TRBD2 (5 bases each). V was shortened by 3 bases and J by 2 bases, with 17 bases between the two germline ends. This CDR3 has 16 residues. In germline, CDR1 is SGHTA, CDR2 FQGNSA. CDR3 protein: CASSFRGVPTAYEQYF. The CDR3 DNA sequence: TGTGCCAGCAGCTTCCGAGGGGTCCCTACTGCCTACGAGCAGTACTTC. The whole variable domain, remainder taken from reference TRBV7-2 and TRBJ2-7, is GAGVSQSPSNKVTEKGKDVELRCDPISGHTALYWYRQSLGQGLEFLIYFQGNSAPDKSGLPSDRFSAERTGGSVSTLTIQRTQQEDSAVYLCASSFRGVPTAYEQYFGPGTRLTVT.

This clone was recorded only once. The chain employs TRBV24-1 and TRBJ2-1, with TRBD2 matching over 14 bases. This CDR3 comprises 15 residues. Germline CDR1 KGHDR, CDR2 SFDVKD. V was clipped by 9 bases and J by 8 bases; unmatched bases: 8. CDR3 amino acids: CATGAQGLAGDEQFF. CDR3 bases: TGTGCCACCGGGGCTCAGGGACTAGCGGGAGATGAGCAGTTCTTC.

The DNA for the CDR3 is TGTGCCAGCAGTCCCTCCGGGACTAGCGGGAGGGCGTGGGATGAGCAGTTCTTC. It codes for CASSPSGTSGRAWDEQFF. The chain has TRBV28 and TRBJ2-1; 16 bases match TRBD2. This CDR3 contains 18 residues. Losses at the gene ends were 5 bases for V and 8 bases for J; bases not matched to a gene: 12. Germline V gene sequence: CDR1 MDHEN, CDR2 SYDVKM.

The chain is built from TRBV12-3 or TRBV12-4 and TRBJ1-2; no firm D call. The CDR3 loop spans 13 amino acids. V lost 2 bases and J lost 8, with 12 bases in between. The CDR3 region has the DNA TGTGCCAGCAGTTTACCGGACCCGCGGGGCTACACCTTC. It translates to CASSLPDPRGYTF.

The chain recombines TRBV18 with TRBJ2-7, with a weak D call TRBD1 (6 bases). CDR1 and CDR2 from the germline V gene are KGHSH and LQKENI. The CDR3 is made up of 14 amino acids. V lost 6 bases and J 3 bases, leaving 15 bases between the germline ends. The CDR3 loop reads CASSPPGQFYEQYF. In DNA, the CDR3 is TGTGCCAGCTCGCCGCCCGGACAGTTCTACGAGCAGTACTTC.

V is TRBV28 and J is TRBJ2-1; D possibly corresponds to TRBD2 (6 bases). This CDR3 is 15 amino acids long. Trimming cost V 4 bases and J 0 bases, with 10 bases left between them. The germline V gene has CDR1 MDHEN and CDR2 SYDVKM. The DNA of the CDR3 is TGTGCCAGCAGTTCGACGACTAGCTCCTACAATGAGCAGTTCTTC. This translates into CASSSTTSSYNEQFF.

This clone is a singleton in its sample. The gene calls are TRBV5-6 and TRBJ2-3; 11 nucleotides agree with TRBD2. J gave up 5 bases and V 1 base, and 9 bases lay outside the gene matches. Germline-derived CDR1 and CDR2 are SGHDT and YYEEEE. The CDR3 sequence is 17 residues long. The CDR3 region has the DNA TGTGCCAGCAGCTTGTTACTAGCGGGAGAGGGGCTAGATACGCAGTATTTT. Translated: CASSLLLAGEGLDTQYF. The whole variable domain, remainder taken from reference TRBV5-6 and TRBJ2-3, is DAGVTQSPTHLIKTRGQQVTLRCSPKSGHDTVSWYQQALGQGPQFIFQYYEEEERQRGNFPDRFSGHQFPNYSSELNVNALLLGDSALYLCASSLLLAGEGLDTQYFGPGTRLTVL.

The chain couples TRBV30 to TRBJ2-1, with D possibly TRBD2 on 5 matching bases. The CDR3 has 15 residues. Per the germline V gene, CDR1 is GTSNPN and CDR2 is SVGIG (reference sequence). Trimming took 0 bases from V and 7 from J, leaving 16 bases between them. The CDR3 here is CAWSVVAPPGNEQFF. The DNA for the CDR3 is TGTGCCTGGAGTGTAGTAGCGCCTCCGGGAAATGAGCAGTTCTTC.

The J gene is TRBJ2-7, the V gene TRBV28; D ambiguous. This CDR3 is built from 12 residues. The germline gives CDR1 MDHEN, CDR2 SYDVKM. V was shortened by 3 bases and J by 3 bases, with 6 bases between the two germline ends. CDR3 bases: TGTGCCAGCAGTTTGAACCACTACGAGCAGTACTTC. It specifies CASSLNHYEQYF.

V gene TRBV7-2 combines with J gene TRBJ2-7, with D perhaps matching TRBD1 or TRBD2 (5 bases each). V was pared by 2 bases and J by 1 base, with 15 bases between. CDR1 and CDR2 from the germline V gene are SGHTA and FQGNSA. This CDR3 has 16 residues. The CDR3 region has the DNA TGTGCCAGCAGCTTAAGTCTGGTGGGGACGTCCTACGAGCAGTACTTC. It specifies CASSLSLVGTSYEQYF.

The V gene is TRBV7-2, the J gene TRBJ2-1, with 8 bases lining up with TRBD2. The CDR3 totals 14 residues. Germline CDR1 reads SGHTA; CDR2 reads FQGNSA. Unmatched junction bases numbered 9, after V lost 4 bases and J lost 10 bases. The CDR3 DNA reads TGTGCCAGCAGCTCCGGACTAGCCTCATCCGAGCAGTTCTTC. Protein: CASSSGLASSEQFF.

The chain employs TRBV12-5 and TRBJ2-5; D gene uncertain. V lost 3 bases, J lost 3 bases, and 2 bases lay in between. Germline CDR1 LGHNT, CDR2 FRNRAP. The CDR3 is 11 residues long. The CDR3: CASGFEETQYF. CDR3 nucleotide sequence: TGTGCTAGTGGTTTTGAAGAGACCCAGTACTTC.

This chain uses TRBV3-1 (or the pseudogene TRBV3-2) with TRBJ2-3; tentative D call: TRBD1 (5 bases). Trimming left V 8 bases short and J 4 bases short, with 13 bases between. The CDR3 extends over 13 amino acids. Germline-derived CDR1 and CDR2 are LGHDT and YNNKEL (reference sequence). The CDR3, as DNA: TGTGCCAGCGGTGGGGCCAAGGCAGATACGCAGTATTTT. This sequence encodes CASGGAKADTQYF.

The V gene is TRBV15, the J gene TRBJ2-5, with D possibly TRBD2 on 7 matching bases. CDR3 length: 15 residues. Trimming took 6 bases from V and 4 from J, leaving 18 bases between them. Germline lookup yields CDR1 LNHNV and CDR2 YYDKDF (reference sequence). The CDR3 here is CATRIERGGTETQYF. CDR3 nucleotides: TGTGCCACCAGAATAGAGAGGGGGGGCACAGAGACCCAGTACTTC.

The chain employs TRBV18 and TRBJ1-1; weak D call: TRBD1 (5 bases). The CDR3 covers 14 residues. CDR1 KGHSH and CDR2 LQKENI come from the germline V gene. Between the trimmed V and J ends, which lost 4 bases and 1 base, there was a span of 10 bases. Here the CDR3 DNA reads TGTGCCAGCTCACGGGGACCAAAGAACACTGAAGCTTTCTTT. Its protein product is CASSRGPKNTEAFF.

The chain links TRBV3-1 (or the pseudogene TRBV3-2) to TRBJ2-7; 12 nucleotides agree with TRBD2. V shed 2 bases and J 5 bases; nucleotides not matched to a gene: 4. This CDR3 region has 15 residues. The germline gives CDR1 LGHDT, CDR2 YNNKEL (reference sequence). This CDR3 is CASSQNLAGGDEQYF. The CDR3, as DNA: TGTGCCAGCAGCCAAAATCTAGCGGGAGGGGACGAGCAGTACTTC.